This T cell receptor (beta chain) was found in a study of CD8+ T cells in alopecia areata (dated by TCRdb to between 2018 and 2020). About the investigation overall: In both human patients and the C3H/HeJ mouse model, the study applied high-throughput TCRbeta sequencing to look at T cell clonal expansion in alopecia areata. On the human side, TCRbeta sequencing was run on scalp tissue and on sorted CD4+ and CD8+ peripheral blood T cells from healthy controls and from alopecia areata patients with either patchy or totalis/universalis disease. Scalp clonality was compared across normal scalp (n=4), patchy alopecia areata scalp (n=8), and alopecia totalis/universalis scalp (n=8). RNA came from the PAXgene miRNA kit for fixed scalp, the miRNeasy kit for PBMCs, and the RNeasy kit for mouse skin. TCRbeta CDR3 regions were amplified by immunoSEQ multiplex PCR using 35 Vbeta forward and 13 Jbeta reverse primers. General study outcomes and caveats: Compared with normal scalp, lesional scalp, particularly in alopecia totalis/universalis, had higher clonality and more expanded CD8+ clones, which suggests antigenic drive. Shared TCR sequences between patients were less evident than in mice, which may be partly attributable to HLA diversity in the patient population. Scalp TCR repertoire analysis is complicated because resident alphabeta T cells in normal human skin are also sequenced, whereas mouse skin is dominated by gammadelta T cells.

As regards this clone: This receptor's antigen is unknown. No base quality information exists; no much larger clone differs at one position.

PBMCs were isolated by density centrifugation and stained for CD3, CD4 and CD8, after which CD4+ and CD8+ T cells were sorted on a FACSAria. Scalp biopsies and blood samples were obtained from unaffected controls. Library preparation was by the immunoSEQ multiplex PCR assay. To provide template for TCR sequencing, every sample had RNA extracted and reverse transcribed into cDNA. SuperScript III was used to make first-strand cDNA, primed with a 2:1 mix of oligo-dT and random hexamers. A synthetic immune receptor repertoire was used to measure amplification bias, and any remaining bias was corrected computationally. The paper's data handling went like this. Raw reads were preprocessed to remove errors, and CDR3 was defined by IMGT conventions from the conserved cysteine to phenylalanine. Clonality was calculated as 1 minus Shannon entropy normalized by log2 of the number of productive unique TCRs. Whether scalp clones were CD4 or CD8 was inferred by matching scalp TCRbeta sequences against CD4 and CD8 repertoires sorted from blood. TCRdb limited this immuneACCESS table to in-frame rearrangements with V and J called. A share of clones is missing; checked studies link under half to unresolved V genes, and the rest is unexplained. V and J calls and clone size follow that table, whereas D and trimming were derived from the DNA. For this sample the table gives 95,000 to 120,000 clones, of which approximately 59% were detected only once. The top ten clones comprise about 20% of the sample.

The sample was CD8+ T cells sorted from blood. The receptor was derived from a human donor in good health.

The encoded CDR3 is CASRVPRDRGTYEQYF. The sequenced DNA: TGTGCCAGCAGAGTACCCCGGGACAGGGGTACCTACGAGCAGTACTTC. Recombination linked TRBV27 to TRBJ2-7; TRBD1 fits 10 bases in the junction. The germline V and J ends show losses of 6 bases and 2 bases respectively, and no gene match explains 10 bases of the junction. The germline V gene (reference sequence) provides CDR1 MNHEY and CDR2 SMNVEV. The CDR3 sequence holds 16 residues, the cysteine and phenylalanine included. Only the CDR3 region is kept as DNA, spanning 48 bases read in frame from base 1.